This entry lists 25 T cell receptor beta chains sequenced from one sample in a study of naive and memory T cell subsets. Two oligonucleotides, mixed equimolar, formed the beta constant-region primer covering TRBC1 and TRBC2. TCRdb recomputed calls from the UMI-ligation and nested PCR reads with MiXCR, one row per CDR3 protein. The table shows 25,000 to 30,000 distinct CDR3 sequences, with roughly 10% occurring only once. The sample comprised effector memory CD4+ T cells from blood. Subset defined: effector memory, CD45RA- CD27-. These receptors were collected from a human donor in good health.

This clonotype was observed many times. V gene TRBV7-9 combines with J gene TRBJ2-3; D unclear. The CDR3 spans 15 residues. V lost 7 bases and J 0 bases, leaving 14 bases between the germline ends. Germline V CDR1 and CDR2: SEHNR, FQNEAQ (reference sequence). CDR3 sequence: CASTDVGASTDTQYF. The CDR3 DNA is TGTGCCAGCACCGACGTTGGCGCTAGCACAGATACGCAGTATTTT.

This clonotype occurred a few times. The V gene is TRBV27, the J gene TRBJ2-7; D is possibly TRBD2 (6 bases). Trimming stripped 5 bases from V and 0 bases from J, with 14 bases between. This CDR3 has 15 residues. Germline V CDR1 and CDR2: MNHEY, SMNVEV (reference sequence). As DNA, the CDR3 is TGTGCCAGCAGTAGGGACTTCTCGAGCTCCTACGAGCAGTACTTC. Protein: CASSRDFSSSYEQYF.

This chain connects TRBV21-1 to TRBJ2-5. TRBV21-1 is a listed pseudogene. CDR3 length: 14 amino acids. As DNA, the CDR3 is TGTGCCAGGAGAACTACAGGGGACCAAGAGACCCAGTACTTC. It codes for CARRTTGDQETQYF.

This chain joins TRBV4-1 and TRBJ1-2, with D perhaps TRBD1 (5 bases). This CDR3 is built from 12 residues. The germline V gene has CDR1 MGHRA and CDR2 YSYEKL. V dropped 4 bases and J dropped 10 bases, with 13 bases sitting between them. CDR3 region: CASSRLGQSYTF. The CDR3 DNA reads TGCGCCAGCAGCCGATTGGGGCAGTCCTACACCTTC.

The J gene is TRBJ2-3, the V gene TRBV13; D is perhaps TRBD1 or TRBD2 (6 bases each). Trimming removed 5 bases from V and 1 base from J, with 16 bases in between. The CDR3 covers 16 residues. Per germline, CDR1 PRHDT and CDR2 FYEKMQ (reference sequence). The CDR3 DNA reads TGTGCCAGCAGCCGGGACATCGGCGGGGGCACAGATACGCAGTATTTT. This gives the protein CASSRDIGGGTDTQYF. Based on the CDR3 plus reference TRBV13 and TRBJ2-3, the full variable domain is AAGVIQSPRHLIKEKRETATLKCYPIPRHDTVYWYQQGPGQDPQFLISFYEKMQSDKGSIPDRFSAQQFSDYHSELNMSSLELGDSALYFCASSRDIGGGTDTQYFGPGTRLTVL.

This clonotype occurred many times. This rearrangement joins TRBV20-1 to TRBJ2-7; perhaps TRBD2 as D (6 bases). Trimming stripped 1 base from V and 2 bases from J, with 15 bases between. The CDR3 has 15 amino acids. Germline V lookup: CDR1 DFQATT, CDR2 SNEGSKA (reference sequence). The CDR3 sequence is CSARGGVANAYEQYF. In nucleotides, the CDR3 is TGCAGTGCTAGAGGGGGGGTAGCGAATGCCTACGAGCAGTACTTC.

Ten or more counts support this clonotype. The chain employs TRBV28 and TRBJ1-5; 8 nucleotides line up with TRBD1. Germline-derived CDR1 and CDR2 are MDHEN and SYDVKM. V shed 8 bases, J shed 9 bases, and the junction held 12 bases outside the gene matches. This CDR3 comprises 14 residues. The CDR3 reads CASWDRRTIRPQHF. In DNA, the CDR3 is TGTGCCAGCTGGGACAGGCGCACAATCCGGCCCCAGCATTTT. Using reference TRBV28 and TRBJ1-5 for the parts outside the CDR3, the full variable domain is DVKVTQSSRYLVKRTGEKVFLECVQDMDHENMFWYRQDPGLGLRLIYFSYDVKMKEKGDIPEGYSVSREKKERFSLILESASTNQTSMYLCASWDRRTIRPQHFGDGTRLSIL.

This clonotype was picked up a small number of times. The V gene is TRBV7-3, the J gene TRBJ2-1; 11 bases agree with TRBD2. This CDR3 contains 17 residues. Looked up from germline, CDR1 is SGHTA and CDR2 is FQGTGA. V was clipped by 0 bases and J by 5 bases; unmatched bases: 6. The CDR3 loop is CASSLTAGLAGNNEQFF. The CDR3 coding sequence is TGTGCCAGCAGCTTAACCGCCGGACTAGCGGGTAACAATGAGCAGTTCTTC.

This clonotype was picked up many times. The rearrangement joins TRBV7-2 to TRBJ2-7; the match to TRBD1 covers 8 bases. Germline V lookup: CDR1 SGHTA, CDR2 FQGNSA. V lost 1 base, J lost 3 bases, and 5 bases stayed unmatched. The CDR3 runs 15 residues. CDR3 loop: CASSLVTGDLYEQYF. CDR3 nucleotides: TGTGCCAGCAGCTTAGTGACAGGGGACCTCTACGAGCAGTACTTC.

This clonotype came up many times. The chain carries TRBV27 and TRBJ1-2, with D perhaps matching TRBD1 (5 bases). Trimming took 6 bases from V and 5 from J, leaving 16 bases between them. Germline CDR1 is MNHEY and CDR2 is SMNVEV (reference sequence). This CDR3 comprises 14 residues. The CDR3 nucleotides are TGTGCCAGCAGAAGCTATGGCAGGGATTATGGCTACACCTTC. Its protein product is CASRSYGRDYGYTF.

The gene calls are TRBV5-1 and TRBJ2-7; D unclear. The CDR3 covers 21 residues. Trimming left V 1 base short and J 2 bases short, with 31 bases between. The germline V gene encodes CDR1 SGHRS and CDR2 YFSETQ. CDR3: CASSLSPRDSQNAPKTYEQYF. CDR3 coding DNA: TGCGCCAGCAGCTTGAGTCCTCGCGACTCCCAAAATGCGCCGAAAACCTACGAGCAGTACTTC.

This clonotype was seen at least ten times. A junction boundary mismatches the germline segment, possibly from a read error. The rearrangement links TRBV7-9 to TRBJ2-7; TRBD2 matches 9 bases. The CDR3 is 12 residues long. Germline lookup yields CDR1 SEHNR and CDR2 FQNEAQ (reference sequence). The CDR3 coding sequence is TGTGCCAGCAGCTCCAGTAGCGGGGGACGATCCTTC. Residues: CASSSSSGGRSF.

This clonotype was recorded many times. This rearrangement joins TRBV20-1 to TRBJ2-7; D may match TRBD1 or TRBD2 (5 bases each). V was shortened by 6 bases and J by 9 bases, with 21 bases between the two germline ends. The CDR3 has 13 amino acids. The germline CDR1 and CDR2 sequences are DFQATT and SNEGSKA (reference sequence). The CDR3 sequence: CSAPRDGGVVQYF. CDR3 coding DNA: TGCAGTGCCCCCCGGGACGGAGGAGTGGTGCAGTACTTC.

This clonotype was seen many times. This rearrangement joins TRBV4-1 to TRBJ2-1, with D uncertain. The CDR3 totals 18 residues. Germline lookup yields CDR1 MGHRA and CDR2 YSYEKL. V lost 1 base to trimming and J lost 0 bases, with 16 bases between them. CDR3 sequence: CASSQVDLGFSSYNEQFF. Written as DNA, the CDR3 is TGCGCCAGCAGCCAAGTCGACTTGGGCTTCAGCTCCTACAATGAGCAGTTCTTC.

This clonotype came up many times. The genes are TRBV20-1 and TRBJ2-4; the D is unclear. The CDR3 spans 15 residues. Deletions cut 7 bases from V and 1 base from J, with 17 bases between. Germline V gene lookup returns CDR1 DFQATT and CDR2 SNEGSKA (reference sequence). The CDR3 region is CSGNGGIGAKNIQYF. In nucleotides, the CDR3 is TGCAGTGGAAACGGTGGGATTGGGGCCAAAAACATTCAGTACTTC.

This clonotype was seen at least ten times. CDR3 loop: CASSFLGTEAFF. The CDR3 region has the DNA TGTGCCAGCAGCTTCTTGGGGACTGAAGCTTTCTTT. The gene calls are TRBV7-9 and TRBJ1-1; no definite D call. The CDR3 sequence is 12 residues long. Germline lookup yields CDR1 SEHNR and CDR2 FQNEAQ (reference sequence). V shed 3 bases and J shed 5 bases, with 7 bases lying between them.

This clonotype was recorded at least ten times. The chain uses TRBV6-9 and TRBJ1-6, with 7 bases that match TRBD1. Looked up from germline, CDR1 is MNHGY and CDR2 is SVAAGI. CDR3 length: 15 residues. J was trimmed by 3 bases and V by 7 bases; bases with no gene match: 6. CDR3 amino acids: CASNRQGFYNSPLHF. CDR3 sequence (DNA): TGTGCCAGCAATCGACAGGGTTTCTATAATTCACCCCTCCACTTT.

As regards this clonotype: A read error may explain this, as a much larger clone is one base away. The chain combines TRBV10-3 with TRBJ2-4; D is possibly TRBD1 (6 bases). The CDR3 contains 14 residues. The germline CDR1 and CDR2 sequences are ENHRY and SYGVKD. CDR3 nucleotides: TGTGCCATCAGTGAGGCAGGGGCCAAAAACATTCGGTACTTC. Translating gives CAISEAGAKNIRYF.

This clonotype occurred many times. This chain links TRBV7-6 with TRBJ2-5, with TRBD2 matching 10 bases. Germline V gene lookup returns CDR1 SGHVS and CDR2 FNYEAQ. V lost 1 base, J lost 5 bases, and 13 bases stayed unmatched. CDR3 length: 18 amino acids. The CDR3 reads CASSLERIAGGRGETQYF. The CDR3 DNA is TGTGCCAGCAGCTTAGAAAGGATAGCGGGGGGCCGGGGCGAGACCCAGTACTTC.

In this sample, this clonotype turned up a few times. CDR3 coding DNA: TGCAGTGCCAAGACCGGACTAGCGGGGTCTAGCACAGATACGCAGTATTTT. Its protein product is CSAKTGLAGSSTDTQYF. The chain carries TRBV20-1 and TRBJ2-3; 12 bases map to TRBD2. The CDR3 contains 17 residues. After removal of 6 bases from V and 0 bases from J, the junction contained 10 bases not matched to a gene. Germline values: CDR1 DFQATT, CDR2 SNEGSKA (reference sequence).

This rearrangement joins TRBV2 to TRBJ2-1; 7 positions match TRBD2. Trimming at V came to 3 bases and at J to 15 bases, leaving 8 bases not matched to a gene. In germline, CDR1 is SNHLY, CDR2 FYNNEI. This CDR3 contains 12 residues. The CDR3 DNA follows: TGTGCCAGCAGTGACGGGGGAGGGGTGGGGTTCTTC. Translated: CASSDGGGVGFF.

This clonotype was seen repeatedly, ten times or more. This rearrangement joins TRBV5-6 to TRBJ2-5; D is possibly TRBD2 (6 bases). The germline V gene encodes CDR1 SGHDT and CDR2 YYEEEE. Trimming stripped 4 bases from V and 10 bases from J, with 11 bases between. This CDR3 has 11 residues. CDR3 DNA sequence: TGTGCCAGCAGCCTCGGGGGAAGCCAGTACTTC. Protein: CASSLGGSQYF.

This clonotype was detected only a few times. The genes are TRBV19 and TRBJ1-4, with 7 bases matching TRBD1. The junction had 12 bases not matched to a gene; V was cut back by 7 bases and J by 7 bases. The CDR3 loop spans 15 amino acids. The germline V gene has CDR1 LNHDA and CDR2 SQIVND (reference sequence). The CDR3 DNA sequence: TGTGCCAGTATACGAAAGCCGGGACAGTCTGAAAAACTGTTTTTT. Amino acid sequence: CASIRKPGQSEKLFF.

This clonotype was picked up a small number of times. The chain combines TRBV6-2 or TRBV6-3 with TRBJ2-1; weak D call: TRBD1 (6 bases). Trimming removed 7 bases from V and 6 bases from J, with 16 bases in between. CDR3 length: 14 amino acids. Germline CDR1 MNHEY, CDR2 SVGEGT. CDR3 sequence reads: CASTPTGRSNEQFF. In DNA form, the CDR3 reads TGTGCCAGCACCCCGACAGGTAGATCCAATGAGCAGTTCTTC.

The V call is TRBV7-9, the J call TRBJ2-7, with D perhaps matching TRBD1 or TRBD2 (5 bases each). Germline loops: CDR1 SEHNR, CDR2 FQNEAQ (reference sequence). With 5 bases removed from V and 2 bases from J, the gap between germline ends came to 25 bases. CDR3 length: 18 amino acids. The DNA of the CDR3 is TGTGCCAGCAGCCAGCAGGGTGGGGGAAGGTATACTACCTACGAGCAGTACTTC. Protein sequence: CASSQQGGGRYTTYEQYF.